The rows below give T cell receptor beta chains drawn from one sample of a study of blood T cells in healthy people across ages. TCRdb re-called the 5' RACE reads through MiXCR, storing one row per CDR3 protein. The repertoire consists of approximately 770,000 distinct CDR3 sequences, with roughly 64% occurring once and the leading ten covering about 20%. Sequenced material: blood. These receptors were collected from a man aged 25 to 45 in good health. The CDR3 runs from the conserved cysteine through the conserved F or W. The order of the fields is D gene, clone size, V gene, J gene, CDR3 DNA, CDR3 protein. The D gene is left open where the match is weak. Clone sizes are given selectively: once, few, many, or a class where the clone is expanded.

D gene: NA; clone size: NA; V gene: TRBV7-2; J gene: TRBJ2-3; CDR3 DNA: TGTGCCAGCTCCCTAATGGGGGCCCCCACAGATACGCAGTATTTT; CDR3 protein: CASSLMGAPTDTQYF
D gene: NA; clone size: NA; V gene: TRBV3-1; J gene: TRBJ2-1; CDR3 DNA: TGTGCCAGCAGCCCCCGGGACGCATTCTTCTCCTACAATGAGCAGTTCTTC; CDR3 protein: CASSPRDAFFSYNEQFF
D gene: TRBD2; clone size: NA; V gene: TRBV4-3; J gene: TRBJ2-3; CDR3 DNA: TGCGCCAGCAGCCTGGAAGCGGGAGGGCGGACAGATACGCAGTATTTT; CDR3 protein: CASSLEAGGRTDTQYF
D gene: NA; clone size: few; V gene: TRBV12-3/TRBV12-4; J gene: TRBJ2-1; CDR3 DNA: TGTGCCAGCACGGGGGGAACAGGGGGTGAGCAGTTCTTC; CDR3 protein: CASTGGTGGEQFF
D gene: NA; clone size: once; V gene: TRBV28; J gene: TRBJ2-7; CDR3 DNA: TGTGCCAGCACCAGCTCCGGCGTTGGGGACTACGAGCAGTACTTC; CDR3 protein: CASTSSGVGDYEQYF
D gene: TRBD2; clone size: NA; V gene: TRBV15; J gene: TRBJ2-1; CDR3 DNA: TGTGCCACCGGACTAGCGGGAGGGTATGAGCAGTTCTTC; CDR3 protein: CATGLAGGYEQFF
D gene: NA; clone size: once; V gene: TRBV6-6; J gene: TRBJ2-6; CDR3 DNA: TGTACCAGCATTCGGGTCTCCGGGGCCAACGTCCTGACTTTC; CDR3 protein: CTSIRVSGANVLTF
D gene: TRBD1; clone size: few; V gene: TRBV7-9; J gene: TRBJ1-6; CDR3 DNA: TGTGCCAGCAGCTCCCAGGGGGGCGATAATTCACCCCTCCACTTT; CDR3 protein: CASSSQGGDNSPLHF
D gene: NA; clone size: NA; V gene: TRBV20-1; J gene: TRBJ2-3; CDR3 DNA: TGCAGTGCTAGAGAAGGGGTATACCGCACAGATACGCAGTATTTT; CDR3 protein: CSAREGVYRTDTQYF
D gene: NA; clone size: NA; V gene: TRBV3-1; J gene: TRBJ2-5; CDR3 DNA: TGTGCCAGCAGCCAAGAGCGGGTAGAGACCCAGTACTTC; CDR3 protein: CASSQERVETQYF
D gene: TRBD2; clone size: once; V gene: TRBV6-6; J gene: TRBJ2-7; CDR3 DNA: TGTGCCAGCAGTCGACTAGCGGGAGGCAACTACGAGCAGTACTTC; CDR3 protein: CASSRLAGGNYEQYF
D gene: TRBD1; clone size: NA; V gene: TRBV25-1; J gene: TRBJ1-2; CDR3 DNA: TGTGCCAGCAGGGACATGGGACAGCCGGACTATGGCTACACCTTC; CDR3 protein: CASRDMGQPDYGYTF
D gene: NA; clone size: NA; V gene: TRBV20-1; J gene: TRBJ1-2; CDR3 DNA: TGCAGTGCTTCAAAAGGAGGGGGGAACTATGGCTACACCTTC; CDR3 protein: CSASKGGGNYGYTF
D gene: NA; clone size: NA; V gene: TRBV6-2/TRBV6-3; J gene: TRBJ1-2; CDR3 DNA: TGTGCCAGCAGTGACTCGGCCCCTATCGGCTACACCTTC; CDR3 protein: CASSDSAPIGYTF
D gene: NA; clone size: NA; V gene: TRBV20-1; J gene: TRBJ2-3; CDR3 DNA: TGCAGTGCTAGAGATCAACCCGGACCAGATACGCAGTATTTT; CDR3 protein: CSARDQPGPDTQYF
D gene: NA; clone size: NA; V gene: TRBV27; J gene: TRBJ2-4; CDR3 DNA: TGTGCCAGCAGTTTAGGGGGGGCACTAAACATTCAGTACTTC; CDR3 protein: CASSLGGALNIQYF
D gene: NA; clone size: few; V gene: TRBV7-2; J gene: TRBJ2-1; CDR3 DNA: TGTGCCAGCAGCTGGAGGAATGAGCAGTTCTTC; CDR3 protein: CASSWRNEQFF
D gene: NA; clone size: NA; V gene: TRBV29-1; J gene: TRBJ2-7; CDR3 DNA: TGCAGCGTTGAAGGTGCCAGGGGATCCTACGAGCAGTACTTC; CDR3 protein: CSVEGARGSYEQYF
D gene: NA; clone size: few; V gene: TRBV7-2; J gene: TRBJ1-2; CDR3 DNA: TGTGCCAGCAGCTTCCCGGGGGGAATCTATGGCTACACCTTC; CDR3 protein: CASSFPGGIYGYTF
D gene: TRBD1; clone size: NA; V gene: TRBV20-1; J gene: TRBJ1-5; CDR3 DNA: TGCAGTGCCAAAGAACCGACAGGGAAAAATCAGCCCCAGCATTTT; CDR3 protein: CSAKEPTGKNQPQHF
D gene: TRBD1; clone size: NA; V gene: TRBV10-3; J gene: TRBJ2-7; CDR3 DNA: TGTGCCATCAGTAGGGACAGGGCAACCTACGAGCAGTACTTC; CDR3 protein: CAISRDRATYEQYF